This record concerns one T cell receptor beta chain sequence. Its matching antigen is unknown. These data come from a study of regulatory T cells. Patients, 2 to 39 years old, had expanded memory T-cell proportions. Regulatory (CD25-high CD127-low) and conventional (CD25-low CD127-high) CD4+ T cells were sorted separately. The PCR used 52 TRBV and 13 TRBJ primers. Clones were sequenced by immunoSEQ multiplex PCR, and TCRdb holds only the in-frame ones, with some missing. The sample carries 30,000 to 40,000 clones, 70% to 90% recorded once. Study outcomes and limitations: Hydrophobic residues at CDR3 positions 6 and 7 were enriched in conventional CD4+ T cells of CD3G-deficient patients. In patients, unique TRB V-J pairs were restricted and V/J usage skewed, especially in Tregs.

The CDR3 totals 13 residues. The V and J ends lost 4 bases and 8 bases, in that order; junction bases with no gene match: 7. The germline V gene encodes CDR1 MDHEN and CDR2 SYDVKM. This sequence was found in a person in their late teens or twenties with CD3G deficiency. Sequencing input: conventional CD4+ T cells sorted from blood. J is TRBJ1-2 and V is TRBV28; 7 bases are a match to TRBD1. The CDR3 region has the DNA TGTGCCAGCAGTTATACGGACAGGCCGGGCTACACCTTC. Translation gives CASSYTDRPGYTF.